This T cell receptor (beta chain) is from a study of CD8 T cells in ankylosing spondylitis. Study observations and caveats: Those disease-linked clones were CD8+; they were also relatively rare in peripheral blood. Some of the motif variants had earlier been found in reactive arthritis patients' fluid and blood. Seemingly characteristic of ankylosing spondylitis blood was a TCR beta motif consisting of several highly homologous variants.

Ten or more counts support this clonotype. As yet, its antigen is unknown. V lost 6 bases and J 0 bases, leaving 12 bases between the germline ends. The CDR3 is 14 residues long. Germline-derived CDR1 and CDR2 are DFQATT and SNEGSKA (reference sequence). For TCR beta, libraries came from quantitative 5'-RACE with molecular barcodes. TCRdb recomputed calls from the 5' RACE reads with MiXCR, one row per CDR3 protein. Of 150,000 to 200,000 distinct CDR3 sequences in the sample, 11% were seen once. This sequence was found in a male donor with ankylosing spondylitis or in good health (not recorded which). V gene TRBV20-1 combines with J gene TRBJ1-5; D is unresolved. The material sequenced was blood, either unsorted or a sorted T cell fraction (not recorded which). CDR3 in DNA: TGCAGTGCGATCGATCCTCATAGCAATCAGCCCCAGCATTTT. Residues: CSAIDPHSNQPQHF.